This T cell receptor (beta chain) was identified in a study of T-cell memory formation after mild COVID-19 (dated by TCRdb to the early 2020s). For the wider study: TCR sequence clusters from the two donors were largely donor specific. In a couple of donors, T-cell clones that expanded and contracted after mild COVID-19 were tracked by sequencing TCRalpha and TCRbeta repertoires over time. The cohort comprised two young, previously healthy adult volunteers, one female and one male.

Based on the germline V gene, the CDR1 and CDR2 sequences are SGHDT and YYEEEE. Measured from the cysteine to the phenylalanine, the CDR3 is 12 residues long. The entry retains the CDR3 DNA only, 36 bases that are in frame from base 1. V loses 6 bases, J loses 0 bases, and the germline ends lie 1 base apart. Reads for this sample came from an Illumina NovaSeq 6000. cDNA libraries for TCRalpha and TCRbeta were prepared by 5'RACE using constant-segment primers, with sample barcodes and unique molecular identifiers added. RNA was extracted from every sample with Trizol reagent. Library amplification was performed in two PCR steps, and a second sample barcode and Illumina TruSeq adapters were introduced in the second step. Sequencing of the libraries was done on an Illumina NovaSeq, producing 2 x 150 bp paired-end reads. The study's own analysis went as follows. Demultiplexing of reads and collapsing into UMI-guided consensus sequences were performed with migec v1.2.7. Using mixcr v2.1.11, UMI consensuses were aligned to TRA and TRB V and J templates and then assembled into clonotypes. Clonotypes were classified as expanded or contracted when called significant by both edgeR and NoisET, with noise models trained on biological replicates. edgeR calls used a false discovery rate-adjusted p below 0.01 and a log2 fold-change threshold of 1. PCA with hierarchical clustering of max-normalized trajectories of the 1000 most abundant clonotypes was used as exploratory dynamics analysis. Separately sequenced CD4+ and CD8+ repertoires were used to assign a CD4 or CD8 phenotype to each responding clone. TCRdb reprocessing: public reads trimmed at Q25 with fastp, clones called with MiXCR, in-frame beta chains kept. Rows are unified per CDR3 protein, each entry keeping the most common DNA and genes. The V and J calls and clone size come from TCRdb's table, not from the authors' own analysis. The sample table holds about 320,000 distinct CDR3 sequences, of which roughly an eighth were seen once. The ten largest make up roughly a fifth of the sample.

Comment on this clonotype: Its antigen specificity is not known. Possible read error: a much larger clone is one base away.

What the study reported, not specific to this receptor: Some responding clones were detected in pre-infection memory, which suggested that pre-existing cross-reactive memory T cells had joined the SARS-CoV-2 response. SARS-CoV-2 specificity of the second-wave clones peaking on day 37 was not confirmed. Contracting CD4+ clones were located mainly in the CM and EM memory subsets, whereas CD8+ clones were found to be enriched in EMRA. Clones that contracted from day 15 to 85 showed balanced CD4/CD8 phenotypes, whereas a second wave of clones that expanded from day 15 to 37 leaned towards CD4+. The study included only a couple of mild cases, and larger cohorts that include severe cases with pre-infection samples were judged to be necessary.

Ficoll-Paque density gradient centrifugation was the method used to isolate PBMCs. The material sequenced was PBMCs or a T cell subset sorted from them (not recorded which). This sequence uses TRBV5-6 and TRBJ1-6; the D gene cannot be resolved reliably. This TCR came from a young man who had mild COVID-19 (a few samples of this study predate the infection). The sample titles of this study are shuffled in the database, so cell type and time point are left out; the donor was told from shared clones. The CDR3 sequence is CASTSYNSPLHF. The nucleotide sequence reads as follows: TGTGCCAGCACCTCCTATAATTCACCCCTCCACTTT. Full variable domain (CDR3 extended with the reference TRBV5-6 and TRBJ1-6 proteins): DAGVTQSPTHLIKTRGQQVTLRCSPKSGHDTVSWYQQALGQGPQFIFQYYEEEERQRGNFPDRFSGHQFPNYSSELNVNALLLGDSALYLCASTSYNSPLHFGNGTRLTVT.